These 11 T cell receptor beta chains share one sample of origin, sequenced in a study of CD8 T cells in Susac syndrome. RNA amounts of about 0.5 to 1 ug underwent reverse transcription with random hexamers. TCRdb independently ran MiXCR on the immunoSEQ multiplex PCR reads; one entry per CDR3 protein. The sample holds 130,000 or so distinct CDR3 sequences, approximately 79% seen once. Sequenced: CD8+ T cells from PBMCs. These TCRs come from a human donor with multiple sclerosis.

The gene calls are TRBV5-1 and TRBJ2-7; D remains unclear. The ends were cut back, 4 bases at V and 5 bases at J, with 16 bases in the middle. Germline loops: CDR1 SGHRS, CDR2 YFSETQ. CDR3 length: 14 residues. In DNA form, the CDR3 reads TGCGCCAGCAGCCTGGGTGTGGGGTCGGACGAGCAGTACTTC. This codes for CASSLGVGSDEQYF. Full variable domain (remainder filled in from reference TRBV5-1 and TRBJ2-7): KAGVTQTPRYLIKTRGQQVTLSCSPISGHRSVSWYQQTPGQGLQFLFEYFSETQRNKGNFPGRFSGRQFSNSRSEMNVSTLELGDSALYLCASSLGVGSDEQYFGPGTRLTVT.

Of note for this clonotype: The junction and the germline gene differ at one end; a read error may be behind it. V gene TRBV12-3 or TRBV12-4 combines with J gene TRBJ2-2; 8 nucleotides match TRBD1. This CDR3 has 14 amino acids. The CDR3 sequence is CTSRDRTSTGELFF. CDR3 sequence (DNA): TGTACCAGCAGGGACAGGACCTCGACCGGGGAGCTGTTTTTT.

The chain joins TRBV4-1 to TRBJ2-5, with D possibly TRBD2 on 6 matching bases. Germline V gene lookup returns CDR1 MGHRA and CDR2 YSYEKL. The CDR3 is 14 amino acids. The germline V and J ends were trimmed by 6 bases and 5 bases, with 16 bases remaining between them. The CDR3 DNA reads as TGCGCCAGCAGTCTCGGGGGTGTGGAGGAGACCCAGTACTTC. Residues: CASSLGGVEETQYF.

The chain links TRBV10-3 to TRBJ1-5; 7 bases fit TRBD1. V trimming: 6 bases; J trimming: 0 bases; junction bases outside the gene matches: 5. The CDR3 covers 15 residues. Germline-derived CDR1 and CDR2 are ENHRY and SYGVKD. CDR3 sequence: CAISNQGDSNQPQHF. In nucleotides, the CDR3 is TGTGCCATCAGCAATCAGGGGGATAGCAATCAGCCCCAGCATTTT.

This clonotype was seen a handful of times. The chain carries TRBV12-3 or TRBV12-4 and TRBJ2-7; D call uncertain. The CDR3 extends over 16 amino acids. V lost 7 bases, J lost 2 bases, and 21 bases lay in between. CDR3 nucleotide sequence: TGTGCCAGCACCGATAACTTCGACTGGCCTACCTACGAGCAGTACGTC. Residues: CASTDNFDWPTYEQYV.

This chain uses TRBV14 with TRBJ2-7, with D possibly being TRBD1 (6 bases). This CDR3 spans 13 amino acids. V was pared by 1 base and J by 7 bases, with 11 bases between. In germline, CDR1 is SGHDN, CDR2 FVKESK. The CDR3 DNA reads as TGTGCCAGCAGCCAAGTACAGGGTGCGGAGCAGTACGTC. It translates to CASSQVQGAEQYV.

V and J are TRBV5-4 and TRBJ2-1; the match to TRBD2 covers 9 bases. The germline V gene encodes CDR1 SGHNT and CDR2 YYREEE (reference sequence). V shed 1 base, J shed 7 bases, and the junction held 6 bases outside the gene matches. The CDR3 runs 15 residues. CDR3 coding DNA: TGTGCCAGCAGCTTGAGCGGGAGGCGGGGTAATGAGCAGTTCTTC. This translates into CASSLSGRRGNEQFF.

In DNA form, the CDR3 reads TGTGCCAGCAGCGCTCGACAGGGGGCCATCCGGGAGCTGTTTTTT. This gives the protein CASSARQGAIRELFF. The chain carries TRBV2 and TRBJ2-2, with 10 nucleotides matching TRBD1. This CDR3 is built from 15 residues. V lost 6 bases, J lost 9 bases, and 10 bases stayed unmatched. Germline values: CDR1 SNHLY, CDR2 FYNNEI.

This clonotype has a handful of counts. The chain is built from TRBV19 and TRBJ1-3; D gene unclear. The CDR3 totals 15 residues. Germline lookup yields CDR1 LNHDA and CDR2 SQIVND (reference sequence). V gave up 8 bases and J gave up 0 bases, with 14 bases separating them. CDR3 nucleotides: TGTGCCAGTTTGGATATAGAGGCCTCTGGAAACACCATATATTTT. It yields the protein CASLDIEASGNTIYF.

This rearrangement joins TRBV2 to TRBJ1-1; D is undetermined. CDR3 size: 9 residues. V gave up 9 bases and J gave up 10 bases, with 9 bases separating them. Per germline, CDR1 SNHLY and CDR2 FYNNEI. The CDR3 reads CAREGSAFF. The CDR3 DNA reads TGTGCCAGGGAGGGTTCAGCTTTCTTT.

The chain combines TRBV3-1 with TRBJ2-7, with D possibly matching TRBD1 (6 bases). Trimming pared 1 base from V and 4 bases from J, leaving 17 bases between. This CDR3 has 16 residues. The germline CDR1 and CDR2 sequences are LGHDT and YNNKEL (reference sequence). The CDR3 DNA is TGTGCCAGCAGCCAAGTAAATTCGGGACACCCGTACGAGCAGTACTTC. As protein: CASSQVNSGHPYEQYF.